The 18 T cell receptor beta chains given below trace back to one sample, sequenced in a study of blood T cell repertoires in COVID-19. Clones were sequenced by immunoSEQ multiplex PCR, and TCRdb holds only the in-frame ones, with some missing. The sample lists 200,000 to 250,000 clones; 75% to 90% were seen once. Sequenced material: PBMCs or T cells enriched from blood (not recorded which). All receptors derive from a man aged 35-49 years who had recovered from COVID-19.

This clone was counted between two and nine times. This chain joins TRBV4-1 and TRBJ2-7, with TRBD1 identical over 9 bases. The CDR3 sequence is 16 residues long. The germline CDR1 and CDR2 sequences are MGHRA and YSYEKL. Trimming cost V 4 bases and J 5 bases; bases outside gene matches: 12. CDR3 coding DNA: TGCGCCAGCAGCCGGGTCAAAGGGACAGGGTCTGACGAGCAGTACTTC. Translating gives CASSRVKGTGSDEQYF.

The chain is built from TRBV12-3 or TRBV12-4 and TRBJ2-1; tentative D call: TRBD2 (7 bases). The CDR3 runs 12 residues. Trimming removed 6 bases at V and 14 bases at J, with 17 bases between. The CDR3: CASSPSVGGEFF. CDR3 DNA: TGTGCCAGCAGCCCATCAGTAGGGGGGGAGTTCTTC.

The chain has TRBV2 and TRBJ1-3; TRBD1 matches at 10 bases. CDR3 length: 13 residues. CDR1 SNHLY and CDR2 FYNNEI come from the germline V gene. CDR3 coding DNA: TGTGCGGGGGACAGGGGAACTGGAAACACCATATATTTT. Residues: CAGDRGTGNTIYF.

The V gene is TRBV12-5, the J gene TRBJ1-1, with 8 positions matching TRBD1. This CDR3 is 14 amino acids long. From germline, CDR1 is LGHNT and CDR2 FRNRAP. The junction had 4 bases not matched to a gene; V was cut back by 6 bases and J by 1 base. CDR3 in amino acids: CASGPGQGNTEAFF. CDR3 sequence (DNA): TGTGCTAGTGGACCAGGACAGGGGAACACTGAAGCTTTCTTT.

The gene calls are TRBV29-1 and TRBJ1-2, with D possibly being TRBD1 (5 bases). Looked up from germline, CDR1 is SQVTM and CDR2 is ANQGSEA. CDR3 size: 12 residues. Trimming removed 4 bases from V and 7 bases from J, with 13 bases in between. For the CDR3, the DNA is TGCAGCGTTGTGGTCGGGCAGGGTGGCTACACCTTC. Protein product: CSVVVGQGGYTF.

This clone occurred once. V gene TRBV14 combines with J gene TRBJ2-5, with 8 bases that match TRBD1. Germline V gene lookup returns CDR1 SGHDN and CDR2 FVKESK. CDR3 length: 14 residues. Trimming cost V 5 bases and J 4 bases; bases outside gene matches: 6. The CDR3 sequence: CASSSFDRGETQYF. The CDR3 DNA is TGTGCCAGCAGCTCCTTCGACAGGGGAGAGACCCAGTACTTC.

This clone was picked up a small number of times. This chain connects TRBV6-5 to TRBJ2-7; D possibly corresponds to TRBD1 (6 bases). Germline lookup yields CDR1 MNHEY and CDR2 SVGAGI. V shed 6 bases and J shed 1 base, with 13 bases lying between them. The CDR3 runs 14 residues. The CDR3 DNA reads as TGTGCCAGCAGGAAAGGGGGACCTTCCTACGAGCAGTACTTC. Translating it yields CASRKGGPSYEQYF.

V is TRBV11-3 and J is TRBJ2-1, with 9 bases that match TRBD1. The CDR3 runs 14 residues. Per the germline V gene, CDR1 is SGHNT and CDR2 is YENEEA. J lost 5 bases, V lost 8 bases, and 7 bases had no gene match. CDR3 DNA sequence: TGTGCCAGCGGCGGACAGGGGAACGACAATGAGCAGTTCTTC. Amino acids: CASGGQGNDNEQFF. Variable domain in full (rest from reference TRBV11-3 and TRBJ2-1): EAGVVQSPRYKIIEKKQPVAFWCNPISGHNTLYWYLQNLGQGPELLIRYENEEAVDDSQLPKDRFSAERLKGVDSTLKIQPAELGDSAVYLCASGGQGNDNEQFFGPGTRLTVL.

V usage is TRBV6-9 and J usage is TRBJ1-4; tentative D call: TRBD1 (5 bases). Germline-derived CDR1 and CDR2 are MNHGY and SVAAGI. The CDR3 totals 15 residues. V lost 5 bases to trimming and J lost 5 bases, with 15 bases between them. The chain's CDR3 is CASSGGGRGNEKLFF. The CDR3 nucleotides are TGTGCCAGCAGTGGGGGGGGGAGAGGGAATGAAAAACTGTTTTTT.

Ten or more counts support this clone. The CDR3 protein is CASSRSGGIYGYTF. The CDR3 DNA sequence: TGTGCCAGCAGCCGCTCTGGGGGGATCTATGGCTACACCTTC. This chain connects TRBV14 to TRBJ1-2, with a weak D call TRBD1 (5 bases). The CDR3 totals 14 residues. Trimming took off 4 bases at V and 4 bases at J, with 13 bases between the two ends. The germline gives CDR1 SGHDN, CDR2 FVKESK.

This rearrangement joins TRBV5-5 to TRBJ2-2; D is perhaps TRBD2 (5 bases). The V and J ends lost 3 bases and 1 base respectively, with 10 bases between them. The germline gives CDR1 SGHKS, CDR2 YYEKEE (reference sequence). The CDR3 is 15 residues long. In DNA, the CDR3 is TGTGCCAGCAGCTCCGGGGATTGGAACACCGGGGAGCTGTTTTTT. This codes for CASSSGDWNTGELFF.

The chain carries TRBV9 and TRBJ2-2; 9 positions match TRBD2. Trimming took 3 bases from V and 0 from J; bases not matched to a gene: 0. Germline V gives CDR1 SGDLS, CDR2 YYNGEE. CDR3 length: 15 residues. The CDR3 is CASSGGGANTGELFF. The CDR3 DNA follows: TGTGCCAGCAGCGGCGGGGGGGCGAACACCGGGGAGCTGTTTTTT.

This chain links TRBV5-5 with TRBJ1-5, with 9 bases lining up with TRBD1. Trimming cost V 4 bases and J 7 bases; bases outside gene matches: 3. The CDR3 loop spans 13 amino acids. CDR1 and CDR2 (germline): SGHKS, YYEKEE (reference sequence). CDR3 loop: CASSGTGNQPQHF. Here the CDR3 DNA reads TGTGCCAGCAGCGGGACAGGGAACCAGCCCCAGCATTTT.

This clone was picked up one time. The chain links TRBV9 to TRBJ2-2; D not certain. The CDR3 length is 15 residues. Germline lookup yields CDR1 SGDLS and CDR2 YYNGEE. V dropped 3 bases and J dropped 0 bases, with 9 bases sitting between them. This CDR3 is CASSERSTNTGELFF. DNA for the CDR3: TGTGCCAGCAGCGAAAGGAGCACGAACACCGGGGAGCTGTTTTTT.

The chain combines TRBV7-9 with TRBJ2-1; weak D call: TRBD2 (5 bases). Germline V gene sequence: CDR1 SEHNR, CDR2 FQNEAQ (reference sequence). Trimming stripped 5 bases from V and 4 bases from J, with 18 bases between. CDR3 length: 16 residues. DNA of the CDR3: TGTGCCAGCAGCCTGCTGTGGAGCGGAACGTACAATGAGCAGTTCTTC. Translation: CASSLLWSGTYNEQFF. Full variable domain (rest looked up from reference TRBV7-9 and TRBJ2-1): DTGVSQNPRHKITKRGQNVTFRCDPISEHNRLYWYRQTLGQGPEFLTYFQNEAQLEKSRLLSDRFSAERPKGSFSTLEIQRTEQGDSAMYLCASSLLWSGTYNEQFFGPGTRLTVL.

In DNA, the CDR3 is TGCGCCAGCAGCTTGGGGGTGGGGCGCGACGCTGAAGCTTTCTTT. It codes for CASSLGVGRDAEAFF. This chain uses TRBV5-1 with TRBJ1-1; tentatively, D is TRBD1 (5 bases). The V and J ends lost 0 bases and 6 bases respectively, with 15 bases between them. CDR3 length: 15 amino acids. Germline loops: CDR1 SGHRS, CDR2 YFSETQ.

This clone is a singleton in its sample. The V call is TRBV27, the J call TRBJ2-7, with no clear D. CDR1 MNHEY and CDR2 SMNVEV come from the germline V gene (reference sequence). The CDR3 spans 14 residues. V was pared by 3 bases and J by 0 bases, with 9 bases between. The CDR3 nucleotides are TGTGCCAGCAGTTTCATGGCAGACTCCTACGAGCAGTACTTC. Protein: CASSFMADSYEQYF.

This clone was seen only once. The CDR3 region is CASRQGTHYGYTF. The CDR3 DNA is TGTGCCAGCAGACAGGGCACTCACTATGGCTACACCTTC. The chain combines TRBV6-5 with TRBJ1-2, with D possibly being TRBD1 (6 bases). V was clipped by 6 bases and J by 3 bases, with 11 bases between them. CDR3 length equals 13 residues. Germline V gives CDR1 MNHEY, CDR2 SVGAGI.